A selection of T cell receptor beta chains follows, all from one sample in a study of T cell changes during pregnancy in multiple sclerosis. Method: immunoSEQ multiplex PCR; TCRdb's copy keeps in-frame clones and lacks some. Altogether 69,000 or so clones are present, almost 95% being singletons, with the ten largest covering roughly 2.1%. Sequenced material: peripheral blood, taken in the third trimester of pregnancy. The source is a female donor in good health, enrolled as a control in a pregnancy study. Both conserved end residues are part of each CDR3. D genes are given only for firm matches. Not all rows give a size; the values are once, few, many and, for expanded clones, a class.

v_gene	d_gene	abundance	j_gene	len	CDR3aa	CDR3nt
TRBV7-9	TRBD1	.	TRBJ1-6	14	CASSLSGGNSPLHF	TGTGCCAGCAGCTTATCAGGGGGTAATTCACCCCTCCACTTT
TRBV6-4	.	.	TRBJ2-3	9	CASRGAQYF	TGTGCCAGCAGAGGGGCGCAGTATTTT
TRBV7-6	TRBD2	.	TRBJ2-3	18	CASSLAVTSGRRADTQYF	TGTGCCAGCAGCTTAGCGGTGACTAGCGGGAGGAGGGCGGATACGCAGTATTTT
TRBV7-3	.	.	TRBJ2-7	14	CASSLATGAYEQYF	TGTGCCAGCAGCTTAGCTACAGGAGCCTACGAGCAGTACTTC
TRBV6-5	TRBD1	.	TRBJ1-2	14	CASSRTGSLYGYTF	TGTGCCAGCAGTCGGACAGGAAGCCTCTATGGCTACACCTTC
TRBV7-2	.	.	TRBJ2-7	16	CASSSPGLSPSYEQYF	TGTGCCAGCAGCTCTCCGGGACTCAGCCCCTCCTACGAGCAGTACTTC
TRBV30	TRBD2	.	TRBJ2-2	15	CAWSRLAGGAGELFF	TGTGCCTGGAGCCGACTAGCGGGGGGTGCGGGGGAGCTGTTTTTT
TRBV13	.	once	TRBJ1-4	14	CASSLQGSDEKLFF	TGTGCCAGCAGCCTGCAGGGCTCCGATGAAAAACTGTTTTTT
TRBV2	.	.	TRBJ2-5	14	CASSATRVLETQYF	TGTGCCAGCAGTGCCACTAGGGTATTGGAGACCCAGTACTTC
TRBV9	.	.	TRBJ2-1	14	CASSVAIGDNEQFF	TGTGCCAGCAGCGTAGCTATCGGAGACAATGAGCAGTTCTTC
TRBV25-1	.	.	TRBJ1-5	13	CASRGYDNQPQHF	TGTGCCTCCCGGGGGTACGACAATCAGCCCCAGCATTTT
TRBV10-3	.	.	TRBJ2-3	14	CATGTVQSTDTQYF	TGTGCCACCGGGACTGTTCAGAGCACAGATACGCAGTATTTT
TRBV6-1	.	once	TRBJ1-5	15	CASMWAIYGISPQHF	TGTGCCAGCATGTGGGCAATATACGGTATCAGCCCCCAGCATTTT
TRBV6-6	TRBD2	.	TRBJ2-1	16	CASSYQVAGPRNEQFF	TGTGCCAGCAGTTACCAAGTAGCGGGTCCCCGGAATGAGCAGTTCTTC
TRBV6-5	.	few	TRBJ2-3	12	CASSYSGDTQYF	TGTGCCAGCAGTTACTCGGGCGATACGCAGTATTTT
TRBV7-9	TRBD2	.	TRBJ2-5	15	CASRPSGGPQETQYF	TGTGCCAGCAGACCTAGCGGGGGCCCACAAGAGACCCAATACTTC
TRBV11-2	.	.	TRBJ2-4	13	CASSFTEKNIQYF	TGTGCCAGCAGCTTTACCGAGAAGAACATTCAGTACTTC
TRBV28	.	.	TRBJ2-5	18	CASSFRQVLASSGETQYF	TGTGCCAGCAGTTTTCGCCAGGTACTAGCATCCTCGGGGGAGACCCAGTACTTC
TRBV7-2	.	once	TRBJ2-2	15	CASSLRGTNTGELFF	TGTGCCAGCAGCTTAAGAGGGACTAACACCGGGGAGCTGTTTTTT
TRBV7-3	.	.	TRBJ2-3	15	CASSLSGGHTDTQYF	TGTGCCAGCAGCTTATCCGGGGGGCACACAGATACGCAGTATTTT
TRBV6-5	.	.	TRBJ2-2	14	CASSYRLVGGELFF	TGTGCCAGCAGTTACCGACTTGTCGGCGGGGAGCTGTTTTTT
TRBV10-2	TRBD2	.	TRBJ2-2	18	CASSGPSGGSVGTGELFF	TGCGCCAGCAGTGGGCCTAGCGGGGGGTCTGTGGGCACCGGGGAGCTGTTTTTT
TRBV2	.	.	TRBJ2-1	14	CASSDSLGGREQFF	TGTGCCAGCAGTGATTCACTCGGGGGTCGTGAGCAGTTCTTC
TRBV30	.	.	TRBJ2-3	16	CAWSVRVARSTDTQYF	TGTGCCTGGAGTGTACGGGTAGCTCGGAGCACAGATACGCAGTATTTT